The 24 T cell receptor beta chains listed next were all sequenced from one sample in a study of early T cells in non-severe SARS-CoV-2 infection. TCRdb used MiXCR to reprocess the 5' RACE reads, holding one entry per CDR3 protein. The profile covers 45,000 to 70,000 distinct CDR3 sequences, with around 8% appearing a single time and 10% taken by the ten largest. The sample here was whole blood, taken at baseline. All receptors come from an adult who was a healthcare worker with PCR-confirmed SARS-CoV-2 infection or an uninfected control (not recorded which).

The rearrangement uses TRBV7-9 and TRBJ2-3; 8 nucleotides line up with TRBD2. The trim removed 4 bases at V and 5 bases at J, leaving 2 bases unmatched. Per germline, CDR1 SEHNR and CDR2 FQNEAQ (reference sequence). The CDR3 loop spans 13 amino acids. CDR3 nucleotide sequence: TGTGCCAGCAGCTCAAGCGGGAGAGATACGCAGTATTTT. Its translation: CASSSSGRDTQYF.

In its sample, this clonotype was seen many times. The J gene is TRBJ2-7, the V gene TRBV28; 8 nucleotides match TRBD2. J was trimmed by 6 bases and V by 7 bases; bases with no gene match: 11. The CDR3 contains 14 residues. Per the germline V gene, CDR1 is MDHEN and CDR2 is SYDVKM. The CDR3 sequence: CASTTFSGTSEQYF. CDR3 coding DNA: TGTGCCAGCACGACCTTTAGCGGGACCTCCGAGCAGTACTTC.

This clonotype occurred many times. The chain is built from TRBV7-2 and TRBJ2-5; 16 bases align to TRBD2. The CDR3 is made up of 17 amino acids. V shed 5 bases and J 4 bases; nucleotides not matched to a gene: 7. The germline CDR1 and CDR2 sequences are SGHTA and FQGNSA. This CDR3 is CASSPPGLAGGRETQYF. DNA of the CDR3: TGTGCCAGCAGCCCTCCGGGACTAGCGGGAGGGCGAGAGACCCAGTACTTC. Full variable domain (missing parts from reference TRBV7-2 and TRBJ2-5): GAGVSQSPSNKVTEKGKDVELRCDPISGHTALYWYRQSLGQGLEFLIYFQGNSAPDKSGLPSDRFSAERTGGSVSTLTIQRTQQEDSAVYLCASSPPGLAGGRETQYFGPGTRLLVL.

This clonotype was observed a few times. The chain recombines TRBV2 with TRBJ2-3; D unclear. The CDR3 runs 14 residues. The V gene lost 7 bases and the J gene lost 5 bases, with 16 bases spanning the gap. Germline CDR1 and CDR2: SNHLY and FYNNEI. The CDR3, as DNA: TGTGCCAGCATTTCCGGCTGGCCAGAAGATACGCAGTATTTT. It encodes CASISGWPEDTQYF.

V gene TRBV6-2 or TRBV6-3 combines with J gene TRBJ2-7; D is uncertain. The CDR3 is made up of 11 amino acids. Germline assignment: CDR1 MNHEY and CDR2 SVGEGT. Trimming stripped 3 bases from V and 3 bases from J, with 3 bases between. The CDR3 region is CASSYNYEQYF. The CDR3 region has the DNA TGTGCCAGCAGTTATAACTACGAGCAGTACTTC.

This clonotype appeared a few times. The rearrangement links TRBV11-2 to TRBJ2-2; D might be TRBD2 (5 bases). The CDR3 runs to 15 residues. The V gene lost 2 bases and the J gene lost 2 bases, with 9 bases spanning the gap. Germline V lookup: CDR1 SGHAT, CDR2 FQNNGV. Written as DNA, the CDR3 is TGTGCCAGCAGCTTATGGAGGACCAACACCGGGGAGCTGTTTTTT. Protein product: CASSLWRTNTGELFF.

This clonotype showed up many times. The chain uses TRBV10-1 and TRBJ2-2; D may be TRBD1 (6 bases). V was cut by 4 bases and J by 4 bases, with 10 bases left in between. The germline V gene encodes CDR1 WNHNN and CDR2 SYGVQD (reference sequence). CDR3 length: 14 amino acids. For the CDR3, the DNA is TGCGCCAGCAGTGGGACAGTTGGCACCGGGGAGCTGTTTTTT. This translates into CASSGTVGTGELFF.

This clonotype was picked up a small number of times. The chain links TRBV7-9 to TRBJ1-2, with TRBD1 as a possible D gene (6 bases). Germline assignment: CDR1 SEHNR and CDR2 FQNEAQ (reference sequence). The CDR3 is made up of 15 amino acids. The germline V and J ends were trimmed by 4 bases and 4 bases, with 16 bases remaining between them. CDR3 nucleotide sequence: TGTGCCAGCAGCTACCCAGGACAGTCATTCTATGGCTACACCTTC. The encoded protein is CASSYPGQSFYGYTF.

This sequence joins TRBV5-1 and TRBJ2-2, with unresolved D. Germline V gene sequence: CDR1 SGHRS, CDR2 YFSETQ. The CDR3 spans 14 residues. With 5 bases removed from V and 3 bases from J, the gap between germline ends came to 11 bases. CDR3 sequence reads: CASRVGSYTGELFF. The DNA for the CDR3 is TGCGCCAGCAGAGTAGGGTCTTACACCGGGGAGCTGTTTTTT.

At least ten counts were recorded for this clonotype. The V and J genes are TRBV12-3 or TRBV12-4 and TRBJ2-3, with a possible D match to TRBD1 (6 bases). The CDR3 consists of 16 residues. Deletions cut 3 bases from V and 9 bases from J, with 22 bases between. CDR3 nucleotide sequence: TGTGCCAGCAGTTTTCTTTCGGGACCCAGCACAGGGACGCAGTATTTT. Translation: CASSFLSGPSTGTQYF.

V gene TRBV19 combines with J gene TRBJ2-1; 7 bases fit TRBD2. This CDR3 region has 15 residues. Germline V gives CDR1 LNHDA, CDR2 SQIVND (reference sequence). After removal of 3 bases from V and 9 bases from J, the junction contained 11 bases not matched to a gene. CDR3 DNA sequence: TGTGCCAGTAGTATCAGCGGGATTAATGGTCTTGAGCAGTTCTTC. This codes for CASSISGINGLEQFF.

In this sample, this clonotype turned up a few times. In DNA form, the CDR3 reads TGTGCCAGTAGTATACGGGCGAAACCCTCCTACAATGAGCAGTTCTTC. The encoded protein is CASSIRAKPSYNEQFF. The chain carries TRBV19 and TRBJ2-1; D call uncertain. This CDR3 has 16 residues. Germline V gene sequence: CDR1 LNHDA, CDR2 SQIVND (reference sequence). Deletions cut 2 bases from V and 0 bases from J, with 11 bases between.

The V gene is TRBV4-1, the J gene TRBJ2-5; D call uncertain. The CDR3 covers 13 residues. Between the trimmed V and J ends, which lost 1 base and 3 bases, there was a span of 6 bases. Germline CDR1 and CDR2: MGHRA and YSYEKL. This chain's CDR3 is CASSQATEETQYF. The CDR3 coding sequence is TGCGCCAGCAGCCAAGCAACTGAAGAGACCCAGTACTTC.

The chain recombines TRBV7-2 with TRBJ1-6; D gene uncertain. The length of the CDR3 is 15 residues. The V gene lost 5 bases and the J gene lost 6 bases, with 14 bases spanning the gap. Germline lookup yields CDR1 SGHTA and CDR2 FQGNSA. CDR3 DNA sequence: TGTGCCAGCAGCAAAGGTGGACCCGGTAATTCACCCCTCCACTTT. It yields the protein CASSKGGPGNSPLHF. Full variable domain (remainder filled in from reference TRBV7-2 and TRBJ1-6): GAGVSQSPSNKVTEKGKDVELRCDPISGHTALYWYRQSLGQGLEFLIYFQGNSAPDKSGLPSDRFSAERTGGSVSTLTIQRTQQEDSAVYLCASSKGGPGNSPLHFGNGTRLTVT.

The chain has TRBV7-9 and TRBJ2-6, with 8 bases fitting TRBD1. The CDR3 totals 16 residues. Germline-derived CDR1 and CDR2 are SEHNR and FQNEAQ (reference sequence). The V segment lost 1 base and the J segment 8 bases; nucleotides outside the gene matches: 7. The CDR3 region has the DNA TGTGCCAGCAGCTTAGTACAGGGGGGAGTGTCCAACGTCCTGACTTTC. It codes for CASSLVQGGVSNVLTF.

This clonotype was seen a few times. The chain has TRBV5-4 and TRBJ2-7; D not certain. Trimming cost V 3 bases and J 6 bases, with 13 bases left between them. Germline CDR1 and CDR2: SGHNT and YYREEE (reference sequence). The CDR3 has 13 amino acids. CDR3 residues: CASSSAQPREQYF. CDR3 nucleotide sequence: TGTGCCAGCAGCTCCGCGCAACCTCGCGAGCAGTACTTC.

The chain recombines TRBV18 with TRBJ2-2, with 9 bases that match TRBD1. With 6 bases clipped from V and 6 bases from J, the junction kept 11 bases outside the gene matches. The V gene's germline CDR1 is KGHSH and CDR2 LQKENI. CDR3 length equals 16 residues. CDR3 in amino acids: CASSPRGQGSAGELFF. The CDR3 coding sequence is TGTGCCAGCTCGCCGCGGGGACAGGGAAGCGCCGGGGAGCTGTTTTTT.

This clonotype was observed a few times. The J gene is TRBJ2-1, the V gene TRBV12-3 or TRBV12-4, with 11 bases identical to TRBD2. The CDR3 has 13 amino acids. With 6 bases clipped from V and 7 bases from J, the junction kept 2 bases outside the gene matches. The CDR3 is CASRGLAVNEQFF. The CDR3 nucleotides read TGTGCCAGCAGGGGACTAGCGGTTAATGAGCAGTTCTTC.

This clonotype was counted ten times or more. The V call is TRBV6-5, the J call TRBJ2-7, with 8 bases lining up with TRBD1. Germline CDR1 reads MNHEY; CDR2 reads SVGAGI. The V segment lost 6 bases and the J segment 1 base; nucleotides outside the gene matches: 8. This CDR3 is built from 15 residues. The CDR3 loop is CASSTTGGSSYEQYF. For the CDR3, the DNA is TGTGCCAGCAGCACAACAGGGGGTAGTTCCTACGAGCAGTACTTC.

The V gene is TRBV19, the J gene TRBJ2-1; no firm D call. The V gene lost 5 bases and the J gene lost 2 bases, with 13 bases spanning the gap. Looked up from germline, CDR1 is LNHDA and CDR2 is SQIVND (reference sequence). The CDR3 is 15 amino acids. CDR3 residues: CASSLSVEAYNEQFF. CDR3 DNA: TGTGCCAGTAGTTTGTCTGTGGAAGCCTACAATGAGCAGTTCTTC. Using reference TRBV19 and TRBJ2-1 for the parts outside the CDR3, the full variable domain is DGGITQSPKYLFRKEGQNVTLSCEQNLNHDAMYWYRQDPGQGLRLIYYSQIVNDFQKGDIAEGYSVSREKKESFPLTVTSAQKNPTAFYLCASSLSVEAYNEQFFGPGTRLTVL.

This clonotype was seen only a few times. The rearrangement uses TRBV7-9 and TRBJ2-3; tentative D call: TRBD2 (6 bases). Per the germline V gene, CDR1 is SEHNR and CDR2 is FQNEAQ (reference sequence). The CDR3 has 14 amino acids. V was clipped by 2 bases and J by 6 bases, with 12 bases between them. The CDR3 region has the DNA TGTGCCAGCAGCTTAAATGCGGGGTCCGATACGCAGTATTTT. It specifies CASSLNAGSDTQYF.

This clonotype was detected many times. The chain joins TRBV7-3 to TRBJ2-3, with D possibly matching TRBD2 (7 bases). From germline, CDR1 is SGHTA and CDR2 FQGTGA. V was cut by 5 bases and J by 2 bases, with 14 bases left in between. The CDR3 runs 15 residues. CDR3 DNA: TGTGCCAGCAGCCGAACGGGGGGCGCCACAGATACGCAGTATTTT. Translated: CASSRTGGATDTQYF.

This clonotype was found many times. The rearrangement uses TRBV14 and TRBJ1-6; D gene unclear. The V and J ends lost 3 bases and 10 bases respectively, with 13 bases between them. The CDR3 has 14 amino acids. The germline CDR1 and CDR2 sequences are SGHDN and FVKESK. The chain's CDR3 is CASSHRVFGSPLHF. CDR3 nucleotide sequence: TGTGCCAGCAGCCATAGGGTTTTTGGATCACCCCTCCACTTT.

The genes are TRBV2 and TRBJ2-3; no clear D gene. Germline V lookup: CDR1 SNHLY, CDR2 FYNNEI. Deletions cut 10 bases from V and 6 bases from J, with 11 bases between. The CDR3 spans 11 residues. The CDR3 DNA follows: TGTGCCACCAGCGCGACTGATACGCAGTATTTT. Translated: CATSATDTQYF.